These 19 T cell receptor beta chains were sequenced from one sample in a study of regulatory T cells in long-lasting Graves disease. Building of the TCR beta libraries involved iRepertoire HTBI primers and Arm-PCR of CDR3 regions. TCRdb recomputed calls from the multiplex PCR reads with MiXCR, one row per CDR3 protein. The sample records 620,000 or so distinct CDR3 sequences, approximately 15% being singletons. Time point indicated: newly diagnosed GD, antithyroid drugs for less than 3 months. From RNA extracted from PBMCs, the TCR library was made. Another study also made use of these data, one on T cells in Graves' hyperthyroidism and ophthalmopathy.

This material consisted of peripheral blood mononuclear cells (PBMCs), taken at new diagnosis, from a patient treated with antithyroid drugs. Receptor source: a woman aged 25 to 39 with Graves disease.

This clonotype was seen ten or more times. This rearrangement joins TRBV19 to TRBJ2-1; D not certain. The CDR3 has 12 residues. Looked up from germline, CDR1 is LNHDA and CDR2 is SQIVND (reference sequence). V gave up 7 bases and J gave up 6 bases, with 10 bases separating them. CDR3 region: CASNRPGNEQFF. As DNA, the CDR3 is TGTGCCAGTAATAGGCCGGGCAATGAGCAGTTCTTC. The full variable domain, its missing parts supplied by reference TRBV19 and TRBJ2-1, is DGGITQSPKYLFRKEGQNVTLSCEQNLNHDAMYWYRQDPGQGLRLIYYSQIVNDFQKGDIAEGYSVSREKKESFPLTVTSAQKNPTAFYLCASNRPGNEQFFGPGTRLTVL.

This clonotype was observed at least ten times. A junction boundary mismatches the germline segment, possibly from a read error. This chain connects TRBV12-3 or TRBV12-4 to TRBJ2-1; D perhaps matches TRBD1 (5 bases). This CDR3 has 11 residues. CDR3 coding DNA: TGTGCCAGCAGTTTTGGACAATTCCAGGGCTTC. As protein: CASSFGQFQGF.

This clonotype was observed at least ten times. The chain couples TRBV6-1 to TRBJ2-7; 9 bases are shared with TRBD2. V dropped 4 bases and J dropped 6; count of bases not matched to a gene: 13. The V gene's germline CDR1 is MNHNS and CDR2 SASEGT. CDR3 length: 16 residues. The CDR3 reads CASSGRFSGRPTEQYF. The CDR3 DNA reads TGTGCCAGCAGTGGCAGATTTAGCGGGAGACCTACCGAGCAGTACTTC.

This clonotype appeared many times. The CDR3, as DNA: TGTGCCAGCAGTTACCAGAACTCTGGAAACACCATATATTTT. It is translated as CASSYQNSGNTIYF. V usage is TRBV6-5 and J usage is TRBJ1-3; D gene unclear. V lost 2 bases and J 0 bases, leaving 5 bases between the germline ends. This CDR3 has 14 amino acids. Germline lookup yields CDR1 MNHEY and CDR2 SVGAGI.

This chain joins TRBV5-1 and TRBJ2-2; 11 positions match TRBD2. Germline values: CDR1 SGHRS, CDR2 YFSETQ. The CDR3 covers 19 residues. Trimming took 1 base from V and 1 from J; bases not matched to a gene: 9. This CDR3 reads CASSLQVAGGPRNTGELFF. The DNA for the CDR3 is TGCGCCAGCAGCTTGCAGGTAGCGGGAGGGCCTCGGAACACCGGGGAGCTGTTTTTT.

This clonotype was counted a few times. The J gene is TRBJ2-5, the V gene TRBV18; TRBD1 might be the D (6 bases). This CDR3 spans 14 amino acids. V was trimmed by 3 bases and J by 5 bases, leaving 13 bases between them. The germline CDR1 and CDR2 sequences are KGHSH and LQKENI. CDR3 amino acids: CASSPWTAEETQYF. DNA for the CDR3: TGTGCCAGCTCACCCTGGACAGCGGAGGAGACCCAGTACTTC.

This clonotype was counted between two and nine times. The chain is built from TRBV30 and TRBJ2-1; 8 bases map to TRBD2. Germline V gene sequence: CDR1 GTSNPN, CDR2 SVGIG (reference sequence). CDR3 length: 15 amino acids. V lost 2 bases to trimming and J lost 4 bases; unmatched junction nucleotides: 7. The CDR3 region has the DNA TGTGCCTGGAGTAGCGGGAGTGTTTCTTACAATGAGCAGTTCTTC. Residues: CAWSSGSVSYNEQFF. Full variable domain (outside the CDR3, taken from reference TRBV30 and TRBJ2-1): SQTIHQWPATLVQPVGSPLSLECTVEGTSNPNLYWYRQAAGRGLQLLFYSVGIGQISSEVPQNLSASRPQDRQFILSSKKLLLSDSGFYLCAWSSGSVSYNEQFFGPGTRLTVL.

The chain joins TRBV15 to TRBJ2-5, with a tentative D call TRBD2 (7 bases). V gave up 6 bases and J gave up 5 bases, with 16 bases separating them. CDR3 length equals 14 residues. Germline V gene sequence: CDR1 LNHNV, CDR2 YYDKDF (reference sequence). The CDR3 protein is CATRGGGSGETQYF. The CDR3 bases are TGTGCCACCAGGGGAGGGGGATCGGGGGAGACCCAGTACTTC.

This clonotype has more than one count but fewer than ten. This rearrangement joins TRBV6-5 to TRBJ1-6; unclear D gene. The CDR3 covers 14 residues. Trimming cost V 2 bases and J 6 bases, with 8 bases left between them. Germline CDR1 reads MNHEY; CDR2 reads SVGAGI. Here the CDR3 reads CASSYGSPNSPLHF. CDR3 bases: TGTGCCAGCAGTTACGGCTCACCTAATTCACCCCTCCACTTT.

The sample holds a few counts of this clonotype. The chain employs TRBV15 and TRBJ2-4; D possibly corresponds to TRBD1 (5 bases). This CDR3 region has 16 residues. Trimming removed 0 bases from V and 6 bases from J, with 15 bases in between. Germline V gives CDR1 LNHNV, CDR2 YYDKDF (reference sequence). CDR3 DNA: TGTGCCACCAGCAGAGATGGGGCCGCCAGTAGAAACATTCAGTACTTC. Its protein product is CATSRDGAASRNIQYF.

This clonotype was recorded many times. The V gene is TRBV11-2, the J gene TRBJ2-5, with 7 bases identical to TRBD1. This CDR3 has 16 amino acids. V gave up 5 bases and J gave up 1 base; unmatched junction bases: 10. Germline CDR1 is SGHAT and CDR2 is FQNNGV. CDR3 DNA sequence: TGTGCCAGCAGCCTGGGTAGGGGGCGTCTCCAAGAGACCCAGTACTTC. As protein: CASSLGRGRLQETQYF.

There are many counts of this clonotype. One junction end does not reproduce the germline sequence, and a read error may be involved. The chain carries TRBV6-5 and TRBJ2-5, with D perhaps TRBD1 or TRBD2 (5 bases each). The CDR3 totals 13 residues. Germline V gene lookup returns CDR1 MNHEY and CDR2 SVGAGI. CDR3 sequence reads: CASTYPGTETQYF. In nucleotides, the CDR3 is TGTGCCAGCACTTACCCAGGGACGGAGACCCAGTACTTC.

To note about this clonotype: This could be a read error, since a much larger clone is one nucleotide away. This chain links TRBV30 with TRBJ2-1, with D maybe TRBD2 (6 bases). The CDR3 contains 14 residues. CDR1 and CDR2 (germline): GTSNPN, SVGIG (reference sequence). CDR3 DNA: TGTGCCTGGGAATCGGGGGACTCCTACAATGGGCAGTTCTTC. This translates into CAWESGDSYNGQFF.

This chain joins TRBV5-1 and TRBJ2-7, with TRBD1 as a possible D gene (5 bases). The V end was cut by 5 bases, the J end by 5 bases, with 20 bases between. Germline CDR1 is SGHRS and CDR2 is YFSETQ. This CDR3 spans 15 amino acids. The DNA of the CDR3 is TGCGCCAGCAGTTATTACAGGCCTGAAGGCCACGAGCAGTACTTC. This encodes CASSYYRPEGHEQYF.

This clonotype was picked up a small number of times. The chain has TRBV6-1 and TRBJ2-7; 9 bases are a match to TRBD2. The germline CDR1 and CDR2 sequences are MNHNS and SASEGT. CDR3 length: 16 residues. V gave up 7 bases and J gave up 2 bases; unmatched junction bases: 12. The CDR3 sequence: CASKKILGTSPYEQYF. The DNA of the CDR3 is TGTGCCAGCAAAAAAATTTTAGGGACTAGCCCCTACGAGCAGTACTTC.

This clonotype has a count of ten or more. The chain recombines TRBV2 with TRBJ1-4; D is undetermined. Germline values: CDR1 SNHLY, CDR2 FYNNEI. V lost 2 bases and J 5 bases, leaving 9 bases between the germline ends. The CDR3 sequence is 14 residues long. This chain's CDR3 is CASSEFPINEKLFF. The DNA of the CDR3 is TGTGCCAGCAGTGAATTCCCAATAAATGAAAAACTGTTTTTT.

For this clonotype: This may arise from a read error, as a much more abundant clone is one base away. This chain links TRBV28 with TRBJ1-3; D is unclear. CDR1 and CDR2 from the germline V gene are MDHEN and SYDVKM. This CDR3 has 14 residues. The CDR3 spells CVSRQLGTGNTIYF. The CDR3 bases are TGTGTCAGCAGACAACTCGGGACTGGAAACACCATATATTTT.

V is TRBV5-5 and J is TRBJ2-2, with 8 bases aligning to TRBD1. The CDR3 has 16 residues. The V segment lost 4 bases and the J segment 10 bases; nucleotides outside the gene matches: 15. Germline CDR1 SGHKS, CDR2 YYEKEE (reference sequence). The CDR3 loop reads CASSPTSRGRFVELFF. The CDR3 DNA reads TGTGCCAGCAGCCCTACGAGCAGGGGGCGGTTCGTGGAGCTGTTTTTT.

This clonotype appeared a few times. CDR3 DNA sequence: TGTGCCAGCAGCTTAACGCCGACTAGCGGGAGTATCACAGATACGCAGTATTTT. As protein: CASSLTPTSGSITDTQYF. V usage is TRBV7-3 and J usage is TRBJ2-3, with TRBD2 identical over 12 bases. The J segment lost 2 bases and the V segment lost 0 bases, leaving 6 bases of the junction unmatched. This CDR3 has 18 amino acids. The V gene's germline CDR1 is SGHTA and CDR2 FQGTGA.